This T cell receptor beta chain was sequenced during a study of regulatory dendritic cells for organ transplantation. As for the study in general: Regulatory dendritic cells came from monocytes given vitamin D3 and IL-10. Day 6 dendritic cell cultures were stimulated with LPS.

Repertoires were generated with immunoSEQ multiplex PCR, while TCRdb's copy carries only in-frame clones and drops some. Among 20,000 to 25,000 clones listed, approximately 83% were seen once. Whole-study results and caveats: Memory T cells were less diverse than naive, with memory CD8+ most oligoclonal.

CFSE-labeled sorted T cells met regulatory or mature dendritic cells for four to five days. Naive CD45RA+ and memory CD45RO+ CD4+ or CD8+ T cells were FACS-sorted. V trimming: 3 bases; J trimming: 8 bases; junction bases outside the gene matches: 19. Germline CDR1 reads SGDLS; CDR2 reads YYNGEE. This CDR3 comprises 19 residues. Concerning this clone itself: Its antigen is as yet unknown.

This clonotype was obtained from a human donor in good health. The chain carries TRBV9 and TRBJ2-1, with 11 bases fitting TRBD2. The source material was naive CD4+ T cells from blood cultured with dendritic cells. Sample subset: CD45RA+ naive T cells. CDR3 DNA: TGTGCCAGCAGCGCAGTCCACCAGCTGCTAGCGGGGGGCAAGGATGAGCAGTTCTTC. It yields the protein CASSAVHQLLAGGKDEQFF.